This TCR beta chain was recovered during a study of blood T cell repertoires in COVID-19. Study summary: Both acute and convalescent COVID-19 samples were obtained from the United States, Italy and Spain.

As handled by the study authors: Estimation of nucleated cell counts was performed using reference gene primer amplification. TCRdb's table, derived via immunoSEQ multiplex PCR, lists solely in-frame clones and lacks some. V and J calls and clone size are as listed in that table; D and trimming were resolved from the DNA. The table has just under 60,000 clones, about 87% seen once; the top ten hold about 7%. Trimming left V 6 bases short and J 2 bases short, with 10 bases between. This CDR3 has 13 residues. CDR1 ENHRY and CDR2 SYGVKD come from the germline V gene. The clonotype comes from a human donor with active COVID-19. The donor label of this sample is uncertain. Sequences were obtained from peripheral blood. The chain links TRBV10-3 to TRBJ2-5, with D perhaps matching TRBD1 (6 bases). In DNA, the CDR3 is TGTGCCATCAGCCAGGGGTTTCAAGAGACCCAGTACTTC. Its translation is CAISQGFQETQYF.